This T cell receptor beta chain stems from a study of T cells after posttransplantation cyclophosphamide. Clones were sequenced by immunoSEQ multiplex PCR, and TCRdb holds only the in-frame ones, with some missing. Sampling found tens of thousands of clones, none seen once. The CDR3 extends over 16 amino acids. CDR1 SGHDN and CDR2 FVKESK come from the germline V gene. The ends were cut back, 0 bases at V and 2 bases at J, with 12 bases in the middle. General study findings and limits: After PTCy, TRB diversity resembled that of CNI/methotrexate controls.

This clone was seen many times. What it recognizes is unknown. The chain recombines TRBV14 with TRBJ2-3; D gene uncertain. This TCR was recovered from a man in his fifties or sixties in good health, CMV-negative, and a related stem cell transplant donor. What was sequenced was PBMCs. CDR3 sequence reads: CASSQEARYHTDTQYF. The CDR3 bases are TGTGCCAGCAGCCAAGAGGCTAGATACCACACAGATACGCAGTATTTT.